Listed below are T cell receptor beta chains from one sample, sequenced in a study of blood T cell repertoires in COVID-19. Here immunoSEQ multiplex PCR was the method, and the copy in TCRdb shows in-frame clones only, minus some. The repertoire has more than 200,000 clones, approximately 85% of them found once; the top ten carry approximately 0.7%. Sequenced sample: peripheral blood. These receptors all stem from a human donor in a cohort sampled during active COVID-19. CDR3s include the opening cysteine and the closing phenylalanine or tryptophan. A D gene is named only where the DNA matches it firmly. Rows give clone size only sometimes, using once, few, many, or a class for an expanded clone.

v_call: TRBV20-1
d_call: -
clone_size: -
j_call: TRBJ2-7
cdr3_aa: CSASIGASDEQYF
cdr3_nt: TGCAGTGCTAGTATTGGGGCTAGCGACGAGCAGTACTTC

v_call: TRBV7-8
d_call: -
clone_size: once
j_call: TRBJ2-7
cdr3_aa: CASSFGPRYEQYF
cdr3_nt: TGTGCCAGCAGCTTCGGCCCTAGATACGAGCAGTACTTC

v_call: TRBV19
d_call: -
clone_size: -
j_call: TRBJ2-7
cdr3_aa: CASSNGGSYEQYF
cdr3_nt: TGTGCCAGTAGTAACGGGGGTTCCTACGAGCAGTACTTC

v_call: TRBV10-3
d_call: TRBD2
clone_size: -
j_call: TRBJ2-7
cdr3_aa: CAIEGGLAREQYF
cdr3_nt: TGTGCCATCGAGGGGGGACTAGCGCGCGAGCAGTACTTC

v_call: TRBV7-9
d_call: -
clone_size: -
j_call: TRBJ2-2
cdr3_aa: CAHRPNGVPTGELFF
cdr3_nt: TGTGCCCACAGACCTAACGGGGTTCCCACCGGGGAGCTGTTTTTT

v_call: TRBV5-4
d_call: -
clone_size: -
j_call: TRBJ2-7
cdr3_aa: CASRHESRQYEQYF
cdr3_nt: TGTGCCAGCAGGCATGAGAGCAGGCAATACGAGCAGTACTTC

v_call: TRBV18
d_call: TRBD2
clone_size: -
j_call: TRBJ2-1
cdr3_aa: CASSPSGSTNNEQFF
cdr3_nt: TGTGCCAGCTCACCCAGCGGGAGTACCAACAATGAGCAGTTCTTC

v_call: TRBV7-8
d_call: TRBD1
clone_size: -
j_call: TRBJ2-7
cdr3_aa: CASSWTGKGEQYF
cdr3_nt: TGTGCCAGCAGCTGGACAGGGAAGGGAGAGCAGTACTTC

v_call: TRBV11-3
d_call: TRBD1
clone_size: -
j_call: TRBJ2-7
cdr3_aa: CASSLRTGATTYEQYF
cdr3_nt: TGTGCCAGCAGCCTTCGGACAGGGGCTACCACCTACGAGCAGTACTTC

v_call: TRBV7-2
d_call: -
clone_size: few
j_call: TRBJ1-2
cdr3_aa: CASSSQSYGYTF
cdr3_nt: TGTGCCAGCAGCTCCCAGTCCTATGGCTACACCTTC

v_call: TRBV7-3
d_call: -
clone_size: -
j_call: TRBJ1-1
cdr3_aa: CASSLLRDTEAFF
cdr3_nt: TGTGCCAGCAGCTTACTCCGGGACACTGAAGCTTTCTTT